This entry describes one T cell receptor beta chain. This record belongs to a study of blood T cell repertoires in COVID-19. Clones were read by immunoSEQ multiplex PCR, and TCRdb kept only the in-frame ones, dropping some. The top ten clones hold 1.9% of a sample with roughly 120,000 clones, more than 70% of them seen once. This receptor was taken from a man between 65 and 85 years old with acute or convalescent COVID-19. Source material: peripheral blood.

This chain's CDR3 is CASSLMRGGEYEQYF. CDR3 nucleotides: TGTGCCAGCAGCTTGATGAGGGGGGGAGAATACGAGCAGTACTTC. This chain joins TRBV5-8 and TRBJ2-7; D may be TRBD2 (7 bases). The CDR3 consists of 15 residues. The V end lost 1 base, the J end lost 4 bases, and 15 bases lay between the germline ends. The germline CDR1 and CDR2 sequences are SGHTS and YDEGEE.